The entry below gives a single T cell receptor (beta chain) sequence along with its context. The data belong to a study of blood T cell repertoires in COVID-19. The overall study: Acute and convalescent COVID-19 specimens originated in the United States, Italy and Spain. Sample material is recorded as cDNA or gDNA derived from T cells, B-cell-depleted T cells, or PBMCs.

From germline, CDR1 is SNHLY and CDR2 FYNNEI. Trimming stripped 8 bases from V and 1 base from J, with 11 bases between. The CDR3 totals 13 residues. Some clones are missing from TCRdb's copy, which holds only in-frame ones; the method was immunoSEQ multiplex PCR. This sample has around 360,000 clones, with around 87% found just once. Specimen: peripheral blood. The chain joins TRBV2 to TRBJ2-5; perhaps TRBD2 as D (5 bases). The origin of this receptor is a woman under 40 with COVID-19, enrolled during active disease. CDR3 residues: CASGVAIQETQYF. In DNA, the CDR3 is TGTGCCAGCGGGGTAGCGATCCAAGAGACCCAGTACTTC.